This T cell receptor beta chain was sequenced for a study of CD8 T cells in ankylosing spondylitis. This CDR3 region has 13 residues. Germline V CDR1 and CDR2: SEHNR, FQNEAQ (reference sequence). V lost 4 bases and J lost 7; bases outside the gene matches: 0. Findings and caveats of the study: A TCR beta motif of 7 to 9 highly homologous variants seemed to mark ankylosing spondylitis blood.

TCRdb re-called the 5' RACE reads with MiXCR, one entry per CDR3 protein. The table lists fewer than 35,000 distinct CDR3 sequences, about 30% of them singletons. In this sample, this clonotype turned up a few times. Its target is unknown. The specimen sequenced was synovial fluid, either unsorted or a sorted T cell fraction (not recorded which). The clonotype comes from a male donor with ankylosing spondylitis. The rearrangement links TRBV7-9 to TRBJ2-1, with 11 bases aligning to TRBD2. The CDR3 region has the DNA TGTGCCAGCAGCTCTAGCGGGAGGAATGAGCAGTTCTTC. It codes for CASSSSGRNEQFF.